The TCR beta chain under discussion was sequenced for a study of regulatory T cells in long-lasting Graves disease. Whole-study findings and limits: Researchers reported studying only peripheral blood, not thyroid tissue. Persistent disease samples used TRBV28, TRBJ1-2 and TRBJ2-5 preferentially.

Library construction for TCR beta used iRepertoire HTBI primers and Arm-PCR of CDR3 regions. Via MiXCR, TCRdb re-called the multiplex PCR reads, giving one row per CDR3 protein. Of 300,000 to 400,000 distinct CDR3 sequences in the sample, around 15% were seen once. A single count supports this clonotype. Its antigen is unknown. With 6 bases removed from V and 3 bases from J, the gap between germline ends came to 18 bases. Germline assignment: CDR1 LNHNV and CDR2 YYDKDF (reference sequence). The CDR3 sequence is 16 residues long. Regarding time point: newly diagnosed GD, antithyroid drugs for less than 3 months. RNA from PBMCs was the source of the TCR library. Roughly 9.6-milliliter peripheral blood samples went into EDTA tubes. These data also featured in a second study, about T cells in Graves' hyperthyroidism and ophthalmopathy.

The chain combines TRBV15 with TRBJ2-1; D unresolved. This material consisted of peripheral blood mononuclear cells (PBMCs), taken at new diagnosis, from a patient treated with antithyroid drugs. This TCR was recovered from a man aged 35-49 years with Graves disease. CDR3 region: CATRKPEQILYNEQFF. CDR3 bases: TGTGCCACCAGGAAGCCTGAGCAGATCCTCTACAATGAGCAGTTCTTC.